This paragraph covers one TCR beta chain sequence. An end of the junction differs from the germline gene, which may be a read error. Unique molecular identifiers were used in preparing the TCRbeta library. TCRdb called the PCR reads again in MiXCR, with one record for every CDR3 protein. The data contain 60,000 or so distinct CDR3 sequences, around 40% of them singletons. This CDR3 region has 12 residues. Germline values: CDR1 ENHRY, CDR2 SYGVKD. The sample is drawn from a study of T-cell reconstitution after alpha-beta-depleted transplantation in children. The clonotype was recovered from a male patient under 18 who had a stem cell transplant for acute lymphoblastic leukemia, so the T cells may come from the graft donor. The chain is built from TRBV10-3 and TRBJ2-5; D is perhaps TRBD1 or TRBD2 (5 bases each). Specimen: PBMCs, mostly from graft donor cells, collected 360 days after TCRalphabeta/CD19-depleted stem cell transplant. The CDR3 nucleotides read TGTGCCACCCGAGGGGCGGAAGAAACCCAGTACTTC. Its protein is CATRGAEETQYF.